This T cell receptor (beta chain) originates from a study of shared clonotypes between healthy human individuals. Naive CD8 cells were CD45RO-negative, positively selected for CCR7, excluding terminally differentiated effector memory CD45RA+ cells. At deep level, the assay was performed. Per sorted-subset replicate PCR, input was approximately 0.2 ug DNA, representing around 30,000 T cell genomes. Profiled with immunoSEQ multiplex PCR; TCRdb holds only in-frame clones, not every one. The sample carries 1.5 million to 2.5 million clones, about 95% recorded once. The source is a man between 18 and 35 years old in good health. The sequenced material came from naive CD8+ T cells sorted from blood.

The CDR3 sequence: CASKTIPGQGAYEQYF. Here the CDR3 DNA reads TGTGCCAGCAAAACGATCCCGGGACAGGGAGCCTACGAGCAGTACTTC. This sequence joins TRBV2 and TRBJ2-7, with 9 bases lining up with TRBD1. Germline-derived CDR1 and CDR2 are SNHLY and FYNNEI. V shed 7 bases, J shed 2 bases, and the junction held 12 bases outside the gene matches. This CDR3 is 16 amino acids long. Combining the CDR3 with reference TRBV2 and TRBJ2-7 gives the whole variable domain EPEVTQTPSHQVTQMGQEVILRCVPISNHLYFYWYRQILGQKVEFLVSFYNNEISEKSEIFDDQFSVERPDGSNFTLKIRSTKLEDSAMYFCASKTIPGQGAYEQYFGPGTRLTVT.